This TCR beta chain is drawn from a study of long-term antiretroviral therapy in people with HIV. Study outcomes and limitations: Researchers lacked any data on ART adherence, viral resistance or therapy changes.

In regard to this clone: What it binds is unknown.

The immunoSEQ assay was v3.0, run at survey level. Clones were read by immunoSEQ multiplex PCR, and TCRdb kept only the in-frame ones, dropping some. The sample shows about 18,000 clones, less than 80% of them seen only once. The samples, holding roughly 0.85-10 million cryopreserved PBMC, were thawed before DNA extraction was carried out. The CDR3 sequence is 15 residues long. Trimming pared 5 bases from V and 4 bases from J, leaving 14 bases between. CDR1 is SEHNR and CDR2 is FQNEAQ in the germline V gene (reference sequence). This TCR was sampled from a woman aged 45-60 years with HIV. This chain uses TRBV7-9 with TRBJ2-2; D possibly corresponds to TRBD2 (6 bases). The material sequenced was unsorted PBMCs, taken 0.3 years after starting antiretroviral therapy. CDR3 loop: CASSPSGAVTGELFF. CDR3 coding DNA: TGTGCCAGCAGCCCTTCGGGAGCGGTCACCGGGGAGCTGTTTTTT.